Below are 22 T cell receptor beta chains sequenced from a single sample in a study of graft-versus-host responses after intestinal transplantation. The assay was immunoSEQ multiplex PCR, and TCRdb's table has in-frame clones only and misses some. The sample lists approximately 50,000 clones, roughly 89% occurring once. Specimen: PBMCs, collected 26 days after transplant. The receptors originated from a human patient who received an intestinal transplant, so some T cells may come from the graft donor.

V and J are TRBV6-1 and TRBJ2-1, with 11 bases fitting TRBD2. This CDR3 has 19 amino acids. The germline V gene has CDR1 MNHNS and CDR2 SASEGT. The V and J ends lost 3 bases and 4 bases, in that order; junction bases with no gene match: 14. CDR3 protein: CASSDRLAGGTQKYNEQFF. In nucleotides, the CDR3 is TGTGCCAGCAGTGATCGTCTAGCGGGAGGCACTCAGAAGTACAATGAGCAGTTCTTC.

The V call is TRBV5-6, the J call TRBJ2-3, with D maybe TRBD2 (6 bases). V lost 0 bases and J lost 0, with 11 bases in between. The CDR3 is 16 residues long. Germline CDR1 SGHDT, CDR2 YYEEEE. CDR3 region: CASSLAEGPSTDTQYF. The CDR3 DNA reads as TGTGCCAGCAGCTTGGCGGAGGGCCCTAGCACAGATACGCAGTATTTT.

This clone has just a few counts. The chain employs TRBV7-9 and TRBJ2-6, with D maybe TRBD1 (5 bases). Trimming left V 1 base short and J 1 base short, with 5 bases between. Germline V gene sequence: CDR1 SEHNR, CDR2 FQNEAQ (reference sequence). The CDR3 spans 15 residues. CDR3 protein: CASSLGQSGANVLTF. Written as DNA, the CDR3 is TGTGCCAGCAGCTTAGGACAGTCTGGGGCCAACGTCCTGACTTTC.

The V call is TRBV6-1, the J call TRBJ2-1; D is perhaps TRBD1 (6 bases). Germline V gene data show CDR1 as MNHNS and CDR2 as SASEGT. This CDR3 is 15 amino acids long. Trimming stripped 5 bases from V and 2 bases from J, with 13 bases between. The CDR3, as DNA: TGTGCCAGCAGTCTAAGACAGGCCCCCTACAATGAGCAGTTCTTC. Its protein product is CASSLRQAPYNEQFF.

This clone was observed a single time. The V call is TRBV10-2, the J call TRBJ1-5; a possible D gene is TRBD1 (6 bases). CDR1 is WSHSY and CDR2 is SAAADI in the germline V gene. V dropped 8 bases and J dropped 2 bases, with 13 bases sitting between them. There are 14 residues in the CDR3. CDR3 sequence (DNA): TGCGCCAGCCGACAGGTCGATGGCAATCAGCCCCAGCATTTT. Its translation is CASRQVDGNQPQHF.

The genes are TRBV5-6 and TRBJ2-5; tentatively, D is TRBD2 (6 bases). V gave up 4 bases and J gave up 10 bases, with 14 bases separating them. Germline V gene data show CDR1 as SGHDT and CDR2 as YYEEEE. The CDR3 is made up of 12 amino acids. CDR3 region: CASSGDSSVQYF. CDR3 nucleotide sequence: TGTGCCAGCAGCGGGGACTCGTCGGTCCAGTACTTC.

The chain uses TRBV19 and TRBJ2-1; the match to TRBD1 covers 8 bases. The V and J ends lost 6 bases and 4 bases, in that order; junction bases with no gene match: 14. The CDR3 length is 17 residues. Germline assignment: CDR1 LNHDA and CDR2 SQIVND (reference sequence). CDR3 coding DNA: TGTGCCAGTAGGCGTCTCCAGGGGGCGCGAGAATACAATGAGCAGTTCTTC. Its protein product is CASRRLQGAREYNEQFF.

This sequence joins TRBV9 and TRBJ2-2, with 10 bases aligning to TRBD1. V shed 3 bases and J 3 bases; nucleotides not matched to a gene: 8. Germline V lookup: CDR1 SGDLS, CDR2 YYNGEE. The CDR3 spans 17 residues. CDR3 DNA sequence: TGTGCCAGCAGCGCCTCCCGGGACAGGGGTCACACCGGGGAGCTGTTTTTT. As protein: CASSASRDRGHTGELFF.

Here the CDR3 reads CASSQTRSPSTQYF. The CDR3 nucleotides read TGTGCCAGCAGCCAAACCCGTTCGCCGAGTACGCAGTATTTT. The genes are TRBV14 and TRBJ2-3; no clear D gene. With 2 bases removed from V and 8 bases from J, the gap between germline ends came to 14 bases. The germline gives CDR1 SGHDN, CDR2 FVKESK. There are 14 residues in the CDR3.

The V and J genes are TRBV6-5 and TRBJ2-2, with D possibly being TRBD1 (5 bases). Trimming left V 5 bases short and J 4 bases short, with 8 bases between. The germline V gene encodes CDR1 MNHEY and CDR2 SVGAGI. The CDR3 has 13 amino acids. The DNA of the CDR3 is TGTGCCAGCAGTGCAGGGCTCACCGGGGAGCTGTTTTTT. It codes for CASSAGLTGELFF.

V and J are TRBV5-1 and TRBJ2-7, with D possibly being TRBD1 (5 bases). The germline CDR1 and CDR2 sequences are SGHRS and YFSETQ. The germline V and J ends were trimmed by 0 bases and 3 bases, with 13 bases remaining between them. CDR3 length: 15 amino acids. The CDR3, as DNA: TGCGCCAGCAGCTTGGCGGCAGGGCGAGGCTACGAGCAGTACTTC. Translation gives CASSLAAGRGYEQYF.

The gene calls are TRBV5-4 and TRBJ2-5; 7 positions match TRBD1. The J segment lost 5 bases and the V segment lost 4 bases, leaving 5 bases of the junction unmatched. The germline CDR1 and CDR2 sequences are SGHNT and YYREEE (reference sequence). The CDR3 covers 13 residues. The CDR3 nucleotides are TGTGCCAGCAGCCGTGACAGGGAGGAGACCCAGTACTTC. Translated: CASSRDREETQYF.

This chain connects TRBV15 to TRBJ1-5, with TRBD1 matching over 9 bases. The trim removed 3 bases at V and 4 bases at J, leaving 7 bases unmatched. CDR1 and CDR2 from the germline V gene are LNHNV and YYDKDF (reference sequence). The CDR3 is 16 residues long. The CDR3 DNA follows: TGTGCCACCAGCAGGACTATTGACAGGGGGAATCAGCCCCAGCATTTT. This sequence encodes CATSRTIDRGNQPQHF.

The chain links TRBV2 to TRBJ1-5, with D hard to call. The germline V gene has CDR1 SNHLY and CDR2 FYNNEI. The CDR3 is made up of 11 amino acids. The V gene lost 6 bases and the J gene lost 3 bases, with 3 bases spanning the gap. CDR3 residues: CASSLNQPQHF. CDR3 sequence (DNA): TGTGCCAGCAGCCTCAATCAGCCCCAGCATTTT.

The rearrangement joins TRBV25-1 to TRBJ2-1; no reliable D call. Deletions cut 3 bases from V and 0 bases from J, with 6 bases between. Germline lookup yields CDR1 MGHDK and CDR2 SYGVNS. CDR3 length equals 14 residues. The DNA for the CDR3 is TGTGCCAGCAGTGAGGGCAGCTCCTACAATGAGCAGTTCTTC. Its protein is CASSEGSSYNEQFF.

V and J are TRBV28 and TRBJ1-5; D is undetermined. Germline V gene lookup returns CDR1 MDHEN and CDR2 SYDVKM. V was shortened by 7 bases and J by 3 bases, with 13 bases between the two germline ends. This CDR3 has 14 residues. CDR3 residues: CASTSDGDNQPQHF. The CDR3 DNA is TGTGCCAGCACTTCTGACGGAGACAATCAGCCCCAGCATTTT. The complete variable domain, with remaining parts taken from reference TRBV28 and TRBJ1-5, reads DVKVTQSSRYLVKRTGEKVFLECVQDMDHENMFWYRQDPGLGLRLIYFSYDVKMKEKGDIPEGYSVSREKKERFSLILESASTNQTSMYLCASTSDGDNQPQHFGDGTRLSIL.

J is TRBJ2-2 and V is TRBV29-1; D ambiguous. The CDR3 sequence is 12 residues long. Germline V gene lookup returns CDR1 SQVTM and CDR2 ANQGSEA. V shed 7 bases and J shed 6 bases, with 12 bases lying between them. Here the CDR3 reads CSATAPPGELFF. DNA for the CDR3: TGCAGCGCTACAGCTCCCCCCGGGGAGCTGTTTTTT.

The chain recombines TRBV2 with TRBJ1-4, with 8 bases lining up with TRBD1. The V gene's germline CDR1 is SNHLY and CDR2 FYNNEI. Germline trimming cut 7 bases from V and 8 bases from J; bases unmatched to any gene: 9. This CDR3 contains 14 residues. CDR3 DNA sequence: TGTGCCAGCACTTGGGATAGACAGGGGGAAAAACTGTTTTTT. Residues: CASTWDRQGEKLFF.

The chain links TRBV5-4 to TRBJ2-7, with 11 bases matching TRBD1. With V trimmed by 3 bases and J by 4 bases, 6 bases remained unmatched. The V gene's germline CDR1 is SGHNT and CDR2 YYREEE (reference sequence). The CDR3 extends over 15 amino acids. CDR3 nucleotides: TGTGCCAGCAGCTACGGGACAGGGGGAATTTACGAGCAGTACTTC. Translating gives CASSYGTGGIYEQYF.

The chain's CDR3 is CASSYSRRGGQNEQFF. The CDR3 DNA sequence: TGTGCCAGCAGTTACTCGAGGCGGGGGGGCCAAAATGAGCAGTTCTTC. The rearrangement uses TRBV6-5 and TRBJ2-1, with TRBD2 matching over 9 bases. CDR1 and CDR2 (germline): MNHEY, SVGAGI. Trimming removed 0 bases from V and 7 bases from J; junction bases left unmatched: 7. The CDR3 is 16 amino acids.

Note on this clone: Sequence at one end of the junction differs from germline and may be a read error. V usage is TRBV4-1 and J usage is TRBJ1-6; a possible D gene is TRBD1 (6 bases). This CDR3 comprises 16 residues. Germline CDR1 MGHRA, CDR2 YSYEKL. The CDR3 nucleotides read TGCGCCAGCAGTCAAGCTTTCGGGGGGCGAAATTCACCCCTCCACTTT. Its protein is CASSQAFGGRNSPLHF.

This rearrangement joins TRBV6-5 to TRBJ1-1; D is ambiguous. Deletions cut 2 bases from V and 4 bases from J, with 11 bases between. The CDR3 length is 14 residues. The germline V gene encodes CDR1 MNHEY and CDR2 SVGAGI. The CDR3 reads CASSYVEGSTEAFF. CDR3 DNA sequence: TGTGCCAGCAGTTACGTCGAGGGTAGCACTGAAGCTTTCTTT.